The 3 T cell receptor beta chains in this list originate from one sample, sequenced in a study of blood T cell repertoires in COVID-19. Clones were sequenced by immunoSEQ multiplex PCR, and TCRdb holds only the in-frame ones, with some missing. Altogether around 76,000 clones are present, around 83% being singletons, with the ten largest covering less than 8%. The specimen was peripheral blood. These receptors all stem from a man younger than 40 with COVID-19, enrolled during active disease.

In its sample, this clone was seen a few times. This rearrangement joins TRBV6-5 to TRBJ2-1; TRBD1 agrees at 7 bases. Germline V gives CDR1 MNHEY, CDR2 SVGAGI. Germline trimming cut 6 bases from V and 0 bases from J; bases unmatched to any gene: 5. The CDR3 is 15 residues long. For the CDR3, the DNA is TGTGCCAGCAGCCTCCGGGACAGCTCCTACAATGAGCAGTTCTTC. Translation gives CASSLRDSSYNEQFF.

The chain couples TRBV18 to TRBJ1-1; 10 bases are shared with TRBD1. Germline V gives CDR1 KGHSH, CDR2 LQKENI. The CDR3 has 15 residues. The junction had 7 bases not matched to a gene; V was cut back by 6 bases and J by 3 bases. The CDR3 DNA follows: TGTGCCAGCTCGCGTCCCGGGACAGGGGACACTGAAGCTTTCTTT. It specifies CASSRPGTGDTEAFF.

The chain couples TRBV7-2 to TRBJ1-4; D gene ambiguous. The CDR3 runs 11 residues. Germline-derived CDR1 and CDR2 are SGHTA and FQGNSA. V was shortened by 5 bases and J by 4 bases, with 2 bases between the two germline ends. CDR3 in amino acids: CASSLNEKLFF. The DNA of the CDR3 is TGTGCCAGCAGCCTTAATGAAAAACTGTTTTTT.